A single sample gave rise to the 8 T cell receptor beta chains below, sequenced in a study of Ad26.COV2.S vaccination and SARS-CoV-2 variants. The treatment was: around 19 received Ad26.COV2.S at low or high dose, single or two shots; 5 received placebo; per-sample allocation not given. Sampling was done on day 63 after the first vaccine or placebo injection. Profiled with immunoSEQ multiplex PCR; TCRdb holds only in-frame clones, not every one. The table shows roughly 420,000 clones, with approximately 87% occurring only once. The specimen comprised peripheral blood, sampled in a trial of Ad26.COV2.S vaccine versus placebo. All receptors come from a person aged 18-65 years who received the Ad26.COV2.S COVID-19 vaccine or a placebo.

The rearrangement uses TRBV28 and TRBJ1-5; D is possibly TRBD1 (6 bases). Trimming took off 3 bases at V and 5 bases at J, with 8 bases between the two ends. Germline-derived CDR1 and CDR2 are MDHEN and SYDVKM. CDR3 length: 13 amino acids. In nucleotides, the CDR3 is TGTGCCAGCAGTTTCGCAGGGGATCAGCCCCAGCATTTT. Amino acid sequence: CASSFAGDQPQHF.

The chain is built from TRBV28 and TRBJ2-3; TRBD2 matches 10 bases. The CDR3 has 17 amino acids. Germline loops: CDR1 MDHEN, CDR2 SYDVKM. Trimming cost V 5 bases and J 2 bases; bases outside gene matches: 10. The CDR3 sequence is CASSPGLAGETTDTQYF. The CDR3 coding sequence is TGTGCCAGCAGTCCGGGCCTAGCGGGGGAGACCACAGATACGCAGTATTTT.

The genes are TRBV28 and TRBJ2-7; D unclear. V was shortened by 5 bases and J by 2 bases, with 10 bases between the two germline ends. The CDR3 is 13 residues long. Germline CDR1 MDHEN, CDR2 SYDVKM. CDR3 sequence (DNA): TGTGCCAGCAGTGGAGCCCCAACCTACGAGCAGTACTTC. This sequence encodes CASSGAPTYEQYF.

The chain is built from TRBV13 and TRBJ2-7; the match to TRBD1 covers 8 bases. The CDR3 length is 17 residues. Germline CDR1 and CDR2: PRHDT and FYEKMQ (reference sequence). V gave up 3 bases and J gave up 2 bases; unmatched junction bases: 12. CDR3 sequence reads: CASSFKISAGGPYEQYF. CDR3 DNA: TGTGCCAGCAGCTTTAAGATTTCCGCAGGGGGCCCCTACGAGCAGTACTTC.

The rearrangement uses TRBV6-5 and TRBJ1-1; TRBD1 matches at 8 bases. V shed 2 bases, J shed 7 bases, and the junction held 3 bases outside the gene matches. Germline CDR1 MNHEY, CDR2 SVGAGI. The CDR3 is 13 residues long. CDR3 region: CASSYGRGREAFF. CDR3 DNA sequence: TGTGCCAGCAGTTACGGCAGGGGGCGTGAAGCTTTCTTT.

The chain is built from TRBV7-9 and TRBJ2-4, with no clear D. The germline CDR1 and CDR2 sequences are SEHNR and FQNEAQ (reference sequence). Deletions cut 4 bases from V and 8 bases from J, with 18 bases between. The CDR3 has 15 residues. The CDR3 loop reads CASSSERTERDIQYF. The CDR3 coding sequence is TGTGCCAGCAGCTCTGAACGGACGGAAAGGGACATTCAGTACTTC.

The rearrangement joins TRBV7-9 to TRBJ2-1; the match to TRBD2 covers 10 bases. The germline CDR1 and CDR2 sequences are SEHNR and FQNEAQ (reference sequence). The V gene end was trimmed by 2 bases and the J gene end by 9 bases; junction bases not matched to a gene: 4. The CDR3 loop spans 14 amino acids. This CDR3 is CASSLRLAGVEQFF. As DNA, the CDR3 is TGTGCCAGCAGCTTACGGCTAGCGGGGGTTGAGCAGTTCTTC.

This chain connects TRBV7-2 to TRBJ1-2; D not certain. The CDR3 is 13 residues long. V shed 8 bases and J shed 4 bases, with 14 bases lying between them. Germline CDR1 reads SGHTA; CDR2 reads FQGNSA. Written as DNA, the CDR3 is TGTGCCAGCTTTGTTGACGGAGTCTATGGCTACACCTTC. Its protein is CASFVDGVYGYTF. The whole variable domain, remainder taken from reference TRBV7-2 and TRBJ1-2, is GAGVSQSPSNKVTEKGKDVELRCDPISGHTALYWYRQSLGQGLEFLIYFQGNSAPDKSGLPSDRFSAERTGGSVSTLTIQRTQQEDSAVYLCASFVDGVYGYTFGSGTRLTVV.